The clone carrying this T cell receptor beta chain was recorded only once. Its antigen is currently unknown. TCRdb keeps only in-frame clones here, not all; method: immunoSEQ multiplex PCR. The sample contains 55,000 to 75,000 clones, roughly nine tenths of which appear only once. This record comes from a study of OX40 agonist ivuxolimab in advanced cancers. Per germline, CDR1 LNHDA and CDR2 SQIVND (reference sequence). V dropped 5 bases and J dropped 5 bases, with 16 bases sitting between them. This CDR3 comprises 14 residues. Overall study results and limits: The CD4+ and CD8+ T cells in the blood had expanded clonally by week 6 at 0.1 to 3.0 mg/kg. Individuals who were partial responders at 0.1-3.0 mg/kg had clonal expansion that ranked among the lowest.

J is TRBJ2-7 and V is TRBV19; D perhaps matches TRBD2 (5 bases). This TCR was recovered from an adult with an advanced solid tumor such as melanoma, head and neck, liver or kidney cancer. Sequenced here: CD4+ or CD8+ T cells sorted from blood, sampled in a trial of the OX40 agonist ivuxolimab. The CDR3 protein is CASSVVGVGHEQYF. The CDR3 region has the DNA TGTGCCAGTAGTGTGGTCGGGGTCGGCCACGAGCAGTACTTC. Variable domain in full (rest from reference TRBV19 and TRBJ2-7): DGGITQSPKYLFRKEGQNVTLSCEQNLNHDAMYWYRQDPGQGLRLIYYSQIVNDFQKGDIAEGYSVSREKKESFPLTVTSAQKNPTAFYLCASSVVGVGHEQYFGPGTRLTVT.